The rows below give T cell receptor beta chains drawn from one sample of a study of resident and recirculating memory T cells in vitiligo. TCRdb's copy holds only in-frame clones and misses some; the assay was immunoSEQ multiplex PCR. The sample lists 40,000 to 50,000 clones, 80% to 95% occurring once. Material: blood. The receptors here all came from a male donor with vitiligo. Each CDR3 is given with its conserved first and last residue. D genes are given only for firm matches. Clone size is not always given. Where it is, it says once, few, many or a class for expanded clones.

v_call	j_call	d_call	clone_size	cdr3_aa	cdr3_nt
TRBV5-4	TRBJ1-2	TRBD1	-	CASSFRQGARGYTF	TGTGCCAGCAGCTTTAGGCAGGGGGCGCGAGGCTACACCTTC
TRBV19	TRBJ2-5	TRBD1	-	CASSIRQGGRRETQYF	TGTGCCAGTAGTATTCGACAGGGGGGTAGGCGAGAGACCCAGTACTTC
TRBV6-6	TRBJ2-7	TRBD1	-	CASSWAGTGGDEQYF	TGTGCCAGCAGTTGGGCCGGGACAGGGGGGGACGAGCAGTACTTC
TRBV5-5	TRBJ1-4	-	-	CASSFWDLPGDEKLFF	TGTGCCAGCAGCTTCTGGGACCTTCCGGGAGACGAAAAACTGTTTTTT
TRBV7-6	TRBJ2-3	TRBD2	-	CASSLRASGGSTDTQYF	TGTGCCAGCAGCTTACGTGCTAGCGGGGGCTCCACAGATACGCAGTATTTT
TRBV5-1	TRBJ1-1	TRBD1	-	CASSAQGAGEAFF	TGCGCCAGCAGCGCACAGGGGGCGGGTGAAGCTTTCTTT
TRBV5-1	TRBJ1-2	-	-	CASSLASLANYGYTF	TGCGCCAGCAGCTTGGCAAGTCTAGCTAACTATGGCTACACCTTC
TRBV30	TRBJ2-1	-	-	CAWSVTAYNEQFF	TGTGCCTGGAGCGTGACAGCCTACAATGAGCAGTTCTTC
TRBV5-6	TRBJ2-5	TRBD2	-	CASCPGLAEETQYF	TGTGCCAGCTGTCCGGGACTAGCGGAAGAGACCCAGTACTTC
TRBV30	TRBJ1-6	-	-	CAWTKGGSSPLHF	TGTGCCTGGACGAAAGGGGGATCATCACCCCTCCACTTT
TRBV4-3	TRBJ2-1	-	-	CASSQDRGQGSEFF	TGCGCCAGCAGCCAAGACCGAGGCCAAGGGAGTGAGTTCTTC
TRBV7-2	TRBJ1-1	-	once	CASSLVGYAEAFF	TGTGCCAGCAGCTTAGTCGGGTACGCTGAAGCTTTCTTT
TRBV12-5	TRBJ2-7	-	-	CASGLGGPPYEQYF	TGTGCTAGTGGTTTGGGGGGGCCCCCCTACGAGCAGTACTTC
TRBV7-6	TRBJ2-5	TRBD2	-	CASSHLAGGPETQYF	TGTGCCAGCAGCCATTTAGCGGGGGGGCCGGAGACCCAGTACTTC
TRBV6-6	TRBJ1-2	TRBD1	-	CASSSGQAGSYTF	TGTGCCAGCAGTTCTGGACAGGCGGGGAGCTACACCTTC
TRBV7-2	TRBJ2-1	-	-	CASSLHWSSYNEQFF	TGTGCCAGCAGCTTGCACTGGAGCTCCTACAATGAGCAGTTCTTC
TRBV5-6	TRBJ2-2	-	-	CASSLAPIRELFF	TGTGCCAGCAGCTTGGCCCCCATCCGGGAGCTGTTTTTT
TRBV25-1	TRBJ2-1	TRBD2	-	CASARSGGHYNEQFF	TGTGCCAGCGCCCGTAGCGGGGGGCATTACAATGAGCAGTTCTTC
TRBV7-2	TRBJ1-2	-	-	CASSRTYREGSYTF	TGTGCCAGCAGCAGGACCTACAGGGAGGGGAGCTACACCTTC
TRBV5-6	TRBJ1-5	-	-	CASSRVNQPQHF	TGTGCCAGCAGCCGAGTAAATCAGCCCCAGCATTTT
TRBV5-1	TRBJ1-2	-	-	CASSLGLTKGLYGYTF	TGCGCCAGCAGCTTGGGTCTGACAAAGGGACTCTATGGCTACACCTTC
TRBV2	TRBJ1-2	TRBD1	-	CATRDREDFNYGYTF	TGTGCCACCCGGGACAGGGAGGACTTTAACTATGGCTACACCTTC
TRBV9	TRBJ1-6	TRBD1	-	CASSFTPTGGNSPLHF	TGTGCCAGCAGCTTCACCCCGACAGGGGGGAATTCACCCCTCCACTTT
TRBV6-5	TRBJ1-4	-	-	CTSRLGAREKLFF	TGTACCAGTCGACTAGGGGCTAGGGAAAAACTGTTTTTT
TRBV9	TRBJ2-3	-	-	CASSVLLTDTQYF	TGTGCCAGCAGCGTACTTCTTACAGATACGCAGTATTTT
TRBV6-5	TRBJ1-6	-	-	CASSYSKQGRSPLHF	TGTGCCAGCAGTTACTCGAAGCAGGGAAGGTCACCCCTCCACTTT
TRBV9	TRBJ1-4	-	-	CASSVTSEGEKLFF	TGTGCCAGCAGCGTTACCTCTGAGGGTGAAAAACTGTTTTTT
TRBV5-6	TRBJ2-3	-	-	CASTAVNGDTQYF	TGTGCCAGCACCGCGGTTAACGGAGATACGCAGTATTTT
TRBV7-3	TRBJ2-3	TRBD2	-	CASSPTSGGTTDTQYF	TGCGCCAGCAGCCCTACTAGCGGGGGGACCACAGATACGCAGTATTTT
TRBV27	TRBJ1-1	-	once	CASSRLNTEAFF	TGTGCCAGCTCACGGTTGAACACTGAAGCTTTCTTT
TRBV19	TRBJ1-6	TRBD1	-	CASSIEKGAANSPLHF	TGTGCCAGTAGTATAGAAAAGGGGGCCGCCAATTCACCCCTCCACTTT
TRBV6-1	TRBJ1-5	-	-	CASWGGVGSNQPQHF	TGTGCCAGCTGGGGGGGCGTCGGGAGCAATCAGCCCCAGCATTTT
TRBV6-1	TRBJ2-7	-	-	CASMEIYEQYF	TGTGCCAGCATGGAGATCTACGAGCAGTACTTC
TRBV7-9	TRBJ2-6	-	-	CASSLGAGSGANVLTF	TGTGCCAGCAGCTTAGGGGCCGGCTCTGGGGCCAACGTCCTGACTTTC
TRBV5-4	TRBJ2-1	TRBD2	-	CASSPVGAGGGYNEQFF	TGTGCCAGCAGCCCTGTTGGGGCGGGGGGGGGATACAATGAGCAGTTCTTC
TRBV7-2	TRBJ2-2	TRBD1	-	CASSPTGGSAGWELFF	TGTGCCAGCAGCCCAACAGGGGGTTCGGCCGGTTGGGAGCTGTTTTTT
TRBV7-9	TRBJ1-2	TRBD1	once	CASSSDRGPNYGYTF	TGTGCCAGCAGCTCTGACAGGGGGCCGAATTATGGCTACACCTTC
TRBV5-1	TRBJ2-6	-	-	CASSPWGTGFAGANVLTF	TGCGCCAGCAGCCCGTGGGGAACAGGGTTCGCTGGGGCCAACGTCCTGACTTTC
TRBV7-8	TRBJ2-7	-	-	CASSLFGASYEQYF	TGTGCCAGCAGCTTATTTGGAGCTTCCTACGAGCAGTACTTC
TRBV19	TRBJ2-1	TRBD2	-	CASRNSGGNHNEQFF	TGTGCCAGTAGAAATAGCGGGGGAAACCACAATGAGCAGTTCTTC
TRBV9	TRBJ2-2	-	-	CASSVGPGFTGELFF	TGTGCCAGCAGCGTAGGACCGGGGTTCACCGGGGAGCTGTTTTTT
TRBV30	TRBJ2-4	-	-	CAPKGEAKNIQYF	TGTGCTCCTAAGGGGGAGGCCAAAAACATTCAGTACTTC
TRBV6-4	TRBJ2-3	TRBD2	-	CASSAGTSGSLADTQYF	TGTGCCAGCAGTGCTGGGACTAGCGGTTCTCTTGCAGATACGCAGTATTTT
TRBV6-6	TRBJ1-6	-	-	CASSPRGGVGNSPLHF	TGTGCCAGCAGCCCAAGAGGGGGAGTGGGGAATTCACCCCTCCACTTT
TRBV5-8	TRBJ1-6	TRBD1	-	CASSYGRDRGYSSPLHF	TGTGCCAGCAGCTATGGTCGGGACAGGGGGTACTCTTCACCCCTCCACTTT
TRBV11-3	TRBJ2-3	TRBD2	-	CASSSGGTDTDTQYF	TGTGCCAGCAGCTCCGGGGGGACGGACACAGATACGCAGTATTTT
TRBV19	TRBJ2-7	TRBD2	-	CASRFAGGASYEQYF	TGTGCCAGTAGATTCGCGGGGGGCGCGTCCTACGAGCAGTACTTC
TRBV27	TRBJ2-2	-	-	CASSLSGHATGELFF	TGTGCCAGCAGTTTATCGGGCCACGCCACCGGGGAGCTGTTTTTT
TRBV29-1	TRBJ2-4	-	-	CSVKLLAKNIQYF	TGCAGCGTCAAACTCCTAGCCAAAAACATTCAGTACTTC
TRBV18	TRBJ2-3	TRBD2	-	CASSAAGGGTDTQYF	TGTGCCAGCTCCGCAGCGGGGGGTGGCACAGATACGCAGTATTTT
TRBV12-5	TRBJ2-3	TRBD2	-	CASVLAGGLDTQYF	TGTGCTAGTGTTCTAGCGGGGGGGCTGGATACGCAGTATTTT
TRBV13	TRBJ2-7	TRBD2	-	CASSLRLGRGLAGYEQYF	TGTGCCAGCAGCTTAAGACTCGGGCGGGGACTAGCGGGTTACGAGCAGTACTTC
TRBV5-4	TRBJ1-1	TRBD1	-	CASSRPGTGVIGTEAFF	TGTGCCAGCAGCCGTCCCGGGACAGGGGTTATCGGCACTGAAGCTTTCTTT
TRBV18	TRBJ1-3	-	-	CASSPIPRPGNTIYF	TGTGCCAGCTCACCAATTCCGAGGCCTGGAAACACCATATATTTT
TRBV7-9	TRBJ2-2	TRBD1	-	CASSQGQGVLLGELFF	TGTGCCAGCAGCCAAGGACAGGGGGTTCTCCTTGGGGAGCTGTTTTTT
TRBV19	TRBJ1-2	TRBD1	-	CASRLYGQGYGYTF	TGTGCCAGTCGACTCTACGGACAGGGGTATGGCTACACCTTC
TRBV5-4	TRBJ1-6	TRBD1	-	CASSQGQVPAPLHF	TGTGCCAGCAGCCAGGGACAGGTTCCAGCACCCCTCCACTTT
TRBV18	TRBJ2-3	TRBD2	-	CASSPLGAGGLTDTQYF	TGTGCCAGCTCACCCCTTGGGGCGGGGGGACTCACAGATACGCAGTATTTT
TRBV27	TRBJ2-1	TRBD2	-	CASSLFGGGAYNEQFF	TGTGCCAGCAGTTTATTCGGCGGGGGGGCCTACAATGAGCAGTTCTTC
TRBV15	TRBJ2-2	TRBD1	-	CATSRTGDTGELFF	TGTGCCACCAGCAGGACAGGGGACACCGGGGAGCTGTTTTTT